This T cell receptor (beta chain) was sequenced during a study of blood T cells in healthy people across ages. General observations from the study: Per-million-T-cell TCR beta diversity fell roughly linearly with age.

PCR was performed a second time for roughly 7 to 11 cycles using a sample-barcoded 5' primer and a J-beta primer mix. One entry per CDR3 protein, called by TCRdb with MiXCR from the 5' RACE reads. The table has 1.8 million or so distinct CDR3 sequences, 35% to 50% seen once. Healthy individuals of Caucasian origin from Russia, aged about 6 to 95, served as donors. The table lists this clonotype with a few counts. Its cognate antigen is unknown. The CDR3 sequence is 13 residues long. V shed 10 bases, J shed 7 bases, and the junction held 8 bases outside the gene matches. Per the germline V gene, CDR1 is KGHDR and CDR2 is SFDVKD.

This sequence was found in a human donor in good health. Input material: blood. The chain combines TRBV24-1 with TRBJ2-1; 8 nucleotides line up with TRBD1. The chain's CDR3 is CATGQGARNEQFF. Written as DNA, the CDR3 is TGTGCCACGGGGCAGGGGGCTCGGAATGAGCAGTTCTTC.